This entry lists 9 T cell receptor beta chains sequenced from one sample in a study of T cells after yellow fever vaccination. A single record per CDR3 protein comes from TCRdb applying MiXCR to the 5' RACE reads. The sample has a few hundred thousand distinct CDR3 sequences; 3.6% are singletons. The sequencing here drew on PBMCs, taken 15 days after the yellow fever booster vaccination. Receptor source: a man aged 18 to 30 who received the YFV17D yellow fever vaccine.

At least ten counts were recorded for this clonotype. V gene TRBV7-6 combines with J gene TRBJ1-2; 10 nucleotides align to TRBD1. J lost 0 bases, V lost 5 bases, and 6 bases had no gene match. Per germline, CDR1 SGHVS and CDR2 FNYEAQ. The CDR3 extends over 16 amino acids. The CDR3 here is CASSPRDRGANYGYTF. In nucleotides, the CDR3 is TGTGCCAGCAGCCCCCGGGACAGGGGAGCTAACTATGGCTACACCTTC.

This clonotype occurred many times. V and J are TRBV7-9 and TRBJ2-1; possible D gene TRBD1, 7 bases. In germline, CDR1 is SEHNR, CDR2 FQNEAQ (reference sequence). Trimming left V 4 bases short and J 4 bases short, with 17 bases between. The CDR3 sequence is 16 residues long. DNA for the CDR3: TGTGCCAGCAGCTCCCCACAGGGGAGGAGTTACAATGAGCAGTTCTTC. It is translated as CASSSPQGRSYNEQFF.

At least ten counts were recorded for this clonotype. This chain joins TRBV5-1 and TRBJ1-4; no definite D call. CDR3 length: 13 amino acids. CDR1 and CDR2 from the germline V gene are SGHRS and YFSETQ. Trimming left V 2 bases short and J 7 bases short, with 9 bases between. DNA for the CDR3: TGCGCCAGCAGCTTTCTCGGGTTTGAAAAACTGTTTTTT. Translation gives CASSFLGFEKLFF.

The table lists this clonotype with many counts. The chain employs TRBV5-1 and TRBJ1-1; D remains unclear. This CDR3 region has 15 residues. Trimming shortened V by 4 bases and J by 1 base, and 14 bases separated the two germline ends. Germline values: CDR1 SGHRS, CDR2 YFSETQ. CDR3 region: CASSTMDVRNTEAFF. In nucleotides, the CDR3 is TGCGCCAGCAGCACGATGGACGTAAGGAACACTGAAGCTTTCTTT.

Ten or more counts support this clonotype. This chain connects TRBV4-3 to TRBJ1-1; the D gene is possibly TRBD1 (6 bases). The CDR3 spans 14 residues. V lost 2 bases, J lost 5 bases, and 12 bases lay in between. Looked up from germline, CDR1 is LGHNA and CDR2 is YSLEER. The CDR3 here is CASSQQGWETEAFF. CDR3 in DNA: TGCGCCAGCAGCCAACAGGGGTGGGAAACTGAAGCTTTCTTT.

There are many counts of this clonotype. The rearrangement joins TRBV5-1 to TRBJ2-7, with no clear D. The germline gives CDR1 SGHRS, CDR2 YFSETQ. The V end was cut by 1 base, the J end by 6 bases, with 14 bases between. The CDR3 length is 14 residues. Here the CDR3 reads CASSLLTGAVEQYV. The CDR3, as DNA: TGCGCCAGCAGCTTGCTCACGGGCGCGGTCGAGCAGTACGTC.

This clonotype has a count of ten or more. V is TRBV7-9 and J is TRBJ2-2; 7 bases agree with TRBD1. After removal of 5 bases from V and 4 bases from J, the junction contained 7 bases not matched to a gene. This CDR3 is built from 15 residues. Germline values: CDR1 SEHNR, CDR2 FQNEAQ (reference sequence). The CDR3 loop reads CASSLFGTVTGELFF. The CDR3 DNA reads TGTGCCAGCAGCCTGTTTGGGACAGTCACCGGGGAGCTGTTTTTT.

This clonotype was seen repeatedly, ten times or more. CDR3 DNA: TGTGCCAGCAGTGAACGGCGGGTGAGCACAGATACGCAGTATTTT. Protein sequence: CASSERRVSTDTQYF. The genes are TRBV2 and TRBJ2-3; tentatively, D is TRBD2 (5 bases). The CDR3 covers 15 residues. CDR1 SNHLY and CDR2 FYNNEI come from the germline V gene. V shed 2 bases and J shed 0 bases, with 9 bases lying between them.

The rearrangement uses TRBV7-6 and TRBJ2-5; 7 bases agree with TRBD2. Per the germline V gene, CDR1 is SGHVS and CDR2 is FNYEAQ. The CDR3 contains 15 residues. V shed 5 bases and J 2 bases; nucleotides not matched to a gene: 8. In DNA form, the CDR3 reads TGTGCCAGCAGCCCACCGGGACTACCTCAAGAGACCCAGTACTTC. Its protein is CASSPPGLPQETQYF.